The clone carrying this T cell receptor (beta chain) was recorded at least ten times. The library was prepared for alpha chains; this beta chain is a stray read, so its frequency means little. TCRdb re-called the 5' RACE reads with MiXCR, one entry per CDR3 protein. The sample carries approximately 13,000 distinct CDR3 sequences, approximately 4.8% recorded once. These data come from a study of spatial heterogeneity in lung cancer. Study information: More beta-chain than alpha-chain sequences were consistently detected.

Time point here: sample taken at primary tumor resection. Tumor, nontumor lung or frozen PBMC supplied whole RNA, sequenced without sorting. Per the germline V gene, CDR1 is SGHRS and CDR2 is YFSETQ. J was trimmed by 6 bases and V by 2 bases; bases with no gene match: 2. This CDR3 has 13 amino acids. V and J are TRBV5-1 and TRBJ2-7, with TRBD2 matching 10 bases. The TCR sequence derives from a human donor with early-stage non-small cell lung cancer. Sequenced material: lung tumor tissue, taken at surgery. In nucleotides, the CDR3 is TGCGCCAGCAGCTTACCTAGCGGGGGCGAGCAGTACTTC. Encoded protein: CASSLPSGGEQYF.